This T cell receptor beta chain was profiled in a study of graft-versus-host responses after intestinal transplantation. Turning to the study itself: Grafts were multivisceral, liver-intestinal, or isolated intestinal. Tacrolimus and steroids were given for roughly 3 years to all recipients after anti-thymocyte globulin induction. The study, taken as a whole, reports: In recipient marrow, GvH clones were found, and some appeared first in ileum or blood.

In regard to this clone: Its target is not known.

Repertoires were generated with immunoSEQ multiplex PCR, while TCRdb's copy carries only in-frame clones and drops some. The sample has some 76,000 clones; about nine tenths are singletons. V shed 4 bases and J 3 bases; nucleotides not matched to a gene: 2. Germline CDR1 reads SGHDN; CDR2 reads FVKESK. There are 15 residues in the CDR3. Sequenced material: unstimulated CD8+ T cells sorted from spleen or lymph node cells, taken before transplant. The V call is TRBV14, the J call TRBJ2-2; 10 bases agree with TRBD1. The receptor comes from a human donor who was the organ donor for an intestinal transplant. CDR3 in DNA: TGTGCCAGCAGCCCGGGACAGGGGTACACCGGGGAGCTGTTTTTT. Its protein is CASSPGQGYTGELFF.